These 10 T cell receptor beta chains were all obtained from the same sample, sequenced in a study of blood T cell repertoires in COVID-19. Libraries were prepared by immunoSEQ multiplex PCR; TCRdb keeps only in-frame clonotypes and omits some of them. Here the sample spans under 300,000 clones, 70% to 90% being singletons. The sample was peripheral blood. These receptors were collected from an older woman with acute or convalescent COVID-19.

The genes are TRBV6-5 and TRBJ2-5; 7 nucleotides match TRBD2. This CDR3 region has 14 residues. Germline V gives CDR1 MNHEY, CDR2 SVGAGI. With V trimmed by 4 bases and J by 1 base, 3 bases remained unmatched. The CDR3 region is CASSSSGAQETQYF. CDR3 DNA sequence: TGTGCCAGCAGTTCCAGCGGGGCCCAAGAGACCCAGTACTTC.

The rearrangement joins TRBV7-9 to TRBJ1-6, with D tentatively TRBD1 (5 bases). Between the trimmed V and J ends, which lost 5 bases and 7 bases, there was a span of 9 bases. The germline CDR1 and CDR2 sequences are SEHNR and FQNEAQ (reference sequence). The CDR3 length is 13 residues. This CDR3 reads CASSPTENSPLHF. CDR3 nucleotides: TGTGCCAGCAGCCCGACAGAGAATTCACCCCTCCACTTT. The full variable domain, with the rest looked up from reference TRBV7-9 and TRBJ1-6, is DTGVSQNPRHKITKRGQNVTFRCDPISEHNRLYWYRQTLGQGPEFLTYFQNEAQLEKSRLLSDRFSAERPKGSFSTLEIQRTEQGDSAMYLCASSPTENSPLHFGNGTRLTVT.

The chain joins TRBV10-3 to TRBJ2-7; the match to TRBD1 covers 9 bases. Trimming removed 11 bases from V and 3 bases from J; junction bases left unmatched: 8. The CDR3 loop spans 13 amino acids. The germline V gene encodes CDR1 ENHRY and CDR2 SYGVKD. The CDR3 loop is CALGQGEIYEQYF. CDR3 sequence (DNA): TGTGCCCTGGGACAGGGTGAAATCTACGAGCAGTACTTC.

DNA for the CDR3: TGTGCCATCAGTGATCAGGGGTCTGCTCGAGCTTTCTTT. Its protein product is CAISDQGSARAFF. The chain couples TRBV10-3 to TRBJ1-1, with a possible D match to TRBD1 (6 bases). CDR3 length: 13 residues. Germline V gene lookup returns CDR1 ENHRY and CDR2 SYGVKD. V was shortened by 3 bases and J by 10 bases, with 15 bases between the two germline ends.

Details on this clone: The same CDR3 can be traced to other DNA sequences in this sample. The chain links TRBV5-1 to TRBJ2-7; TRBD2 matches at 7 bases. Germline-derived CDR1 and CDR2 are SGHRS and YFSETQ. V lost 0 bases to trimming and J lost 2 bases; unmatched junction nucleotides: 2. The CDR3 has 14 residues. As DNA, the CDR3 is TGCGCCAGCAGCTTGGCGGGGGGTCCCTACGAGCAGTACTTC. Protein product: CASSLAGGPYEQYF.

V gene TRBV3-1 (or the pseudogene TRBV3-2) combines with J gene TRBJ1-2; TRBD1 might be the D (6 bases). Germline loops: CDR1 LGHDT, CDR2 YNNKEL (reference sequence). V was pared by 4 bases and J by 5 bases, with 14 bases between. There are 14 residues in the CDR3. The CDR3 DNA reads TGTGCCAGCAGCCCGAGCGACAGGATTTATGGCTACACCTTC. It codes for CASSPSDRIYGYTF.

The rearrangement joins TRBV6-6 to TRBJ2-2, with 9 bases fitting TRBD1. The CDR3 consists of 14 residues. CDR1 is MNHNY and CDR2 is SVGAGI in the germline V gene (reference sequence). With V trimmed by 5 bases and J by 6 bases, 4 bases remained unmatched. The CDR3, as DNA: TGTGCCAGCAGTCCCCGACAGGGGGCCGGGGAGCTGTTTTTT. Amino acid sequence: CASSPRQGAGELFF.

The chain links TRBV20-1 to TRBJ1-2, with D possibly TRBD1 on 5 matching bases. The V and J ends lost 3 bases and 5 bases respectively, with 22 bases between them. Per the germline V gene, CDR1 is DFQATT and CDR2 is SNEGSKA (reference sequence). CDR3 length: 16 residues. CDR3 nucleotide sequence: TGCAGTGCTAGTACTTTATCGGGCAGGGTGGGGTATGGCTACACCTTC. Amino acids: CSASTLSGRVGYGYTF.

V is TRBV5-1 and J is TRBJ1-2; D unclear. V lost 1 base and J lost 2, with 12 bases in between. Germline V gene lookup returns CDR1 SGHRS and CDR2 YFSETQ. This CDR3 has 15 amino acids. CDR3 sequence: CASSLNGQPNYGYTF. The CDR3 DNA reads as TGCGCCAGCAGCTTGAATGGCCAACCCAACTATGGCTACACCTTC.

The chain links TRBV5-4 to TRBJ2-2, with 11 bases aligning to TRBD2. This CDR3 spans 15 amino acids. The germline gives CDR1 SGHNT, CDR2 YYREEE (reference sequence). The V segment lost 4 bases and the J segment 5 bases; nucleotides outside the gene matches: 4. CDR3: CASSLGLAATGELFF. DNA of the CDR3: TGTGCCAGCAGCCTGGGACTAGCGGCGACCGGGGAGCTGTTTTTT.